This T cell receptor (beta chain) was captured by sequencing in a study of T cell changes during pregnancy in multiple sclerosis. Some clones are missing from TCRdb's copy, which holds only in-frame ones; the method was immunoSEQ multiplex PCR. The repertoire consists of 20,000 to 25,000 clones, with over 75% occurring once and the leading ten covering 7.7%. V lost 8 bases and J 10 bases, leaving 15 bases between the germline ends. This CDR3 comprises 11 residues. The V gene's germline CDR1 is MNHEY and CDR2 SVGAGI. This sequence was found in a female donor with multiple sclerosis, enrolled in a pregnancy study. The rearrangement joins TRBV6-5 to TRBJ2-7, with D maybe TRBD2 (7 bases). Sequences were derived from CD8+ T cells from peripheral blood mononuclear cells, sampled after pregnancy. The CDR3 DNA reads as TGTGCCAGCGGACGGGGGGCGACTCAGTACTTC. Translating it yields CASGRGATQYF.